The 31 T cell receptor beta chains in this list originate from one sample, sequenced in a study of blood T cell repertoires in COVID-19. Clones were sequenced by immunoSEQ multiplex PCR, and TCRdb holds only the in-frame ones, with some missing. Of about 180,000 clones in the sample, roughly 80% were seen once. The sequenced material came from peripheral blood. The receptors here all came from a human donor in a cohort sampled during active COVID-19.

The chain links TRBV7-6 to TRBJ2-1; TRBD2 aligns across 11 bases. Germline CDR1 and CDR2: SGHVS and FNYEAQ. V lost 5 bases, J lost 2 bases, and 2 bases stayed unmatched. This CDR3 contains 15 residues. Written as DNA, the CDR3 is TGTGCCAGCAGCGTGGGACTAGCGGCCTACAATGAGCAGTTCTTC. It yields the protein CASSVGLAAYNEQFF.

V is TRBV28 and J is TRBJ2-7; TRBD2 matches 9 bases. CDR1 and CDR2 (germline): MDHEN, SYDVKM. The CDR3 covers 15 residues. V lost 6 bases, J lost 4 bases, and 10 bases stayed unmatched. Here the CDR3 reads CASRGAGLAKYEQYF. The CDR3, as DNA: TGTGCCAGCAGGGGGGCCGGACTAGCGAAGTACGAGCAGTACTTC.

The V gene is TRBV5-6, the J gene TRBJ1-2, with D possibly matching TRBD1 (5 bases). The length of the CDR3 is 12 residues. Germline V gives CDR1 SGHDT, CDR2 YYEEEE. The ends were cut back, 2 bases at V and 8 bases at J, with 10 bases in the middle. Written as DNA, the CDR3 is TGTGCCAGCAGCTTAGGGACTAGGGGCTACACCTTC. Its translation is CASSLGTRGYTF.

The chain is built from TRBV6-5 and TRBJ1-3, with unresolved D. This CDR3 spans 14 amino acids. Per the germline V gene, CDR1 is MNHEY and CDR2 is SVGAGI. V was clipped by 6 bases and J by 0 bases, with 9 bases between them. Written as DNA, the CDR3 is TGTGCCAGCAGAAAGTCCGGCTCTGGAAACACCATATATTTT. Translated: CASRKSGSGNTIYF.

This chain uses TRBV6-2 or TRBV6-3 with TRBJ1-1; D gene ambiguous. There are 13 residues in the CDR3. CDR1 is MNHEY and CDR2 is SVGEGT in the germline V gene. V was pared by 5 bases and J by 6 bases, with 13 bases between. The DNA for the CDR3 is TGTGCCAGCAGTCCCAGGAAATGGCCTGAAGCTTTCTTT. Translating it yields CASSPRKWPEAFF.

This clone was found once. The rearrangement links TRBV5-1 to TRBJ2-7; 9 bases agree with TRBD1. The germline V gene encodes CDR1 SGHRS and CDR2 YFSETQ. V was pared by 1 base and J by 2 bases, with 1 base of the junction left unmatched. CDR3 size: 14 residues. CDR3 in amino acids: CASSLTGGTYEQYF. The CDR3 DNA is TGCGCCAGCAGCTTGACAGGGGGCACCTACGAGCAGTACTTC.

The chain employs TRBV6-6 and TRBJ2-7, with 8 positions matching TRBD1. This CDR3 has 14 amino acids. Germline values: CDR1 MNHNY, CDR2 SVGAGI (reference sequence). V dropped 0 bases and J dropped 7; count of bases not matched to a gene: 5. Here the CDR3 reads CASSYSRTGLEQYF. For the CDR3, the DNA is TGTGCCAGCAGTTACTCCCGGACAGGGTTGGAGCAGTACTTC.

This clone has more than one count but fewer than ten. Written as DNA, the CDR3 is TGTGCCACCGGGGGGGACAGGGTCTCCTACGAGCAGTACTTC. Translation gives CATGGDRVSYEQYF. This sequence joins TRBV25-1 and TRBJ2-7; D may be TRBD1 (9 bases). The CDR3 has 14 amino acids. Germline V gene data show CDR1 as MGHDK and CDR2 as SYGVNS. The ends were cut back, 10 bases at V and 0 bases at J, with 16 bases in the middle.

V is TRBV6-5 and J is TRBJ2-7; TRBD2 matches at 9 bases. Germline lookup yields CDR1 MNHEY and CDR2 SVGAGI. V trimming: 5 bases; J trimming: 4 bases; junction bases outside the gene matches: 6. The CDR3 is 14 amino acids. CDR3: CASSRTSVGYEQYF. The CDR3 region has the DNA TGTGCCAGCAGTCGGACTAGCGTGGGATACGAGCAGTACTTC.

The chain combines TRBV3-1 (or the pseudogene TRBV3-2) with TRBJ1-4, with D possibly TRBD1 on 6 matching bases. The CDR3 is 15 residues long. V dropped 5 bases and J dropped 5 bases, with 15 bases sitting between them. Germline CDR1 LGHDT, CDR2 YNNKEL (reference sequence). The CDR3 is CASSKQDSQNEKLFF. The CDR3, as DNA: TGTGCCAGCAGCAAGCAGGACAGTCAAAATGAAAAACTGTTTTTT.

V usage is TRBV7-2 and J usage is TRBJ2-1, with 7 bases matching TRBD1. V shed 2 bases, J shed 6 bases, and the junction held 7 bases outside the gene matches. Germline V gene lookup returns CDR1 SGHTA and CDR2 FQGNSA. The CDR3 spans 15 residues. CDR3 loop: CASSLIGGKGNEQFF. CDR3 nucleotides: TGTGCCAGCAGCTTAATAGGGGGCAAAGGCAATGAGCAGTTCTTC.

This rearrangement joins TRBV19 to TRBJ1-2, with D perhaps TRBD1 (5 bases). From germline, CDR1 is LNHDA and CDR2 SQIVND (reference sequence). The CDR3 covers 14 residues. V was clipped by 3 bases and J by 5 bases, with 13 bases between them. The CDR3 reads CASSMGGKRYGYTF. The CDR3 DNA sequence: TGTGCCAGTAGTATGGGGGGGAAGAGGTATGGCTACACCTTC.

DNA of the CDR3: TGCGCCAGCACTCTCGACAGGACGACTGGAAACACCATATATTTT. Its protein is CASTLDRTTGNTIYF. J is TRBJ1-3 and V is TRBV5-1; the D gene is possibly TRBD1 (6 bases). Trimming took 6 bases from V and 2 from J, leaving 15 bases between them. CDR1 and CDR2 from the germline V gene are SGHRS and YFSETQ. The length of the CDR3 is 15 residues.

There are a few counts of this clone. This chain connects TRBV10-3 to TRBJ2-7, with 7 bases identical to TRBD2. The CDR3 totals 15 residues. Germline CDR1 reads ENHRY; CDR2 reads SYGVKD. V dropped 0 bases and J dropped 3; count of bases not matched to a gene: 5. CDR3 sequence (DNA): TGTGCCATCAGTGAGTCCCGAGCGGGAAACTACGAGCAGTACTTC. It translates to CAISESRAGNYEQYF.

The chain carries TRBV5-1 and TRBJ1-1, with TRBD1 identical over 11 bases. The CDR3 is 14 residues long. With V trimmed by 4 bases and J by 5 bases, 4 bases remained unmatched. CDR1 SGHRS and CDR2 YFSETQ come from the germline V gene. The CDR3 loop is CASSGQGAGTEAFF. CDR3 nucleotides: TGCGCCAGCAGCGGACAGGGGGCTGGGACTGAAGCTTTCTTT.

The J gene is TRBJ2-7, the V gene TRBV9; 8 nucleotides agree with TRBD1. With 6 bases clipped from V and 2 bases from J, the junction kept 7 bases outside the gene matches. CDR3 length: 14 amino acids. CDR1 and CDR2 from the germline V gene are SGDLS and YYNGEE. The CDR3 region is CASTPGGGTYEQYF. DNA for the CDR3: TGTGCCAGCACCCCAGGGGGCGGAACCTACGAGCAGTACTTC. Full variable domain (outside the CDR3, taken from reference TRBV9 and TRBJ2-7): DSGVTQTPKHLITATGQRVTLRCSPRSGDLSVYWYQQSLDQGLQFLIQYYNGEERAKGNILERFSAQQFPDLHSELNLSSLELGDSALYFCASTPGGGTYEQYFGPGTRLTVT.

J is TRBJ2-4 and V is TRBV24-1, with D perhaps TRBD2 (5 bases). The CDR3 extends over 15 amino acids. Trimming removed 1 base at V and 2 bases at J, with 8 bases between. The germline gives CDR1 KGHDR, CDR2 SFDVKD. CDR3 in amino acids: CATSDFRGSKNIQYF. For the CDR3, the DNA is TGTGCCACCAGTGATTTCCGGGGTTCCAAAAACATTCAGTACTTC.

The chain employs TRBV9 and TRBJ1-2; D is uncertain. This CDR3 is built from 13 residues. Trimming removed 5 bases at V and 8 bases at J, with 16 bases between. CDR1 is SGDLS and CDR2 is YYNGEE in the germline V gene. CDR3 DNA sequence: TGTGCCAGCAGTGATGAGGGAACTGGAGGCTACACCTTC. Translation gives CASSDEGTGGYTF.

This rearrangement joins TRBV10-3 to TRBJ1-1, with a weak D call TRBD1 (5 bases). This CDR3 comprises 13 residues. Per germline, CDR1 ENHRY and CDR2 SYGVKD. V lost 6 bases, J lost 0 bases, and 8 bases lay in between. The CDR3 DNA sequence: TGTGCCATCAGACAGGAGATGAACACTGAAGCTTTCTTT. Its translation is CAIRQEMNTEAFF.

This clone was counted only a few times. The J gene is TRBJ2-7, the V gene TRBV2, with 9 bases matching TRBD2. V lost 9 bases, J lost 1 base, and 7 bases stayed unmatched. This CDR3 contains 14 residues. In germline, CDR1 is SNHLY, CDR2 FYNNEI. The CDR3 nucleotides read TGTGCCAGGGGAGTAGCGGGAGCTTCCTACGAGCAGTACTTC. This encodes CARGVAGASYEQYF.

The chain joins TRBV7-3 to TRBJ1-4; tentatively, D is TRBD1 (5 bases). Germline CDR1 and CDR2: SGHTA and FQGTGA. V shed 1 base and J shed 7 bases, with 13 bases lying between them. The CDR3 covers 15 residues. The CDR3 loop is CASSLRAGKGEKLFF. The CDR3 bases are TGTGCCAGCAGCTTAAGGGCAGGGAAGGGTGAAAAACTGTTTTTT.

The chain uses TRBV19 and TRBJ1-1; D might be TRBD1 (5 bases). With 6 bases removed from V and 0 bases from J, the gap between germline ends came to 8 bases. This CDR3 is built from 13 residues. Germline V CDR1 and CDR2: LNHDA, SQIVND (reference sequence). CDR3 sequence: CASRPTVNTEAFF. CDR3 coding DNA: TGTGCCAGTAGACCGACAGTGAACACTGAAGCTTTCTTT.

The chain has TRBV4-1 and TRBJ2-2; 13 bases agree with TRBD2. The germline V gene has CDR1 MGHRA and CDR2 YSYEKL. The CDR3 runs to 17 residues. After removal of 1 base from V and 5 bases from J, the junction contained 4 bases not matched to a gene. The CDR3 DNA sequence: TGCGCCAGCAGCCAAGTTCCGGGACTAGCGGGGACCGGGGAGCTGTTTTTT. Translation: CASSQVPGLAGTGELFF.

The chain has TRBV6-2 or TRBV6-3 and TRBJ2-2; tentative D call: TRBD1 (6 bases). CDR3 length: 15 amino acids. The germline gives CDR1 MNHEY, CDR2 SVGEGT. The V gene lost 3 bases and the J gene lost 3 bases, with 11 bases spanning the gap. The CDR3, as DNA: TGTGCCAGCAGTTATCTGGACAGCTACACCGGGGAGCTGTTTTTT. It yields the protein CASSYLDSYTGELFF.

V is TRBV7-9 and J is TRBJ1-4; D might be TRBD1 (5 bases). The CDR3 is made up of 17 amino acids. Between the trimmed V and J ends, which lost 5 bases and 0 bases, there was a span of 16 bases. Looked up from germline, CDR1 is SEHNR and CDR2 is FQNEAQ (reference sequence). The CDR3 reads CASSTYGGRATNEKLFF. CDR3 sequence (DNA): TGTGCCAGCAGCACTTACGGGGGTAGAGCAACTAATGAAAAACTGTTTTTT.

The chain recombines TRBV18 with TRBJ1-1, with D unclear. Trimming took 5 bases from V and 1 from J, leaving 8 bases between them. The CDR3 has 13 residues. Germline lookup yields CDR1 KGHSH and CDR2 LQKENI. CDR3 in DNA: TGTGCCAGCTCAAACGGGGAGAACACTGAAGCTTTCTTT. The encoded protein is CASSNGENTEAFF.

The chain has TRBV2 and TRBJ1-1; TRBD1 agrees at 7 bases. Germline CDR1 reads SNHLY; CDR2 reads FYNNEI. This CDR3 is 15 amino acids long. With V trimmed by 6 bases and J by 4 bases, 11 bases remained unmatched. The CDR3 DNA sequence: TGTGCCAGCAGCGTTGACAGGGTGGGTGGCACTGAAGCTTTCTTT. Amino acids: CASSVDRVGGTEAFF.

The chain is built from TRBV7-6 and TRBJ2-7; D might be TRBD2 (7 bases). Germline V lookup: CDR1 SGHVS, CDR2 FNYEAQ. Trimming cost V 5 bases and J 2 bases, with 19 bases left between them. The CDR3 length is 16 residues. The CDR3 protein is CASSPRGGATTYEQYF. The CDR3 coding sequence is TGTGCCAGCAGCCCGAGGGGGGGGGCAACCACCTACGAGCAGTACTTC.

The J gene is TRBJ1-2, the V gene TRBV19; possible D gene TRBD1, 5 bases. Trimming removed 5 bases at V and 1 base at J, with 14 bases between. The germline CDR1 and CDR2 sequences are LNHDA and SQIVND (reference sequence). The CDR3 is 15 residues long. CDR3 in amino acids: CASSGQDTDNYGYTF. The CDR3 DNA sequence: TGTGCCAGTAGTGGCCAGGACACCGATAACTATGGCTACACCTTC.

The chain is built from TRBV6-2 or TRBV6-3 and TRBJ2-7, with 11 bases lining up with TRBD2. Germline trimming cut 1 base from V and 2 bases from J; bases unmatched to any gene: 7. The CDR3 has 17 amino acids. Per germline, CDR1 MNHEY and CDR2 SVGEGT. The CDR3 DNA reads TGTGCCAGCAGTTACTACACCGGGACTAGCGGTACCTACGAGCAGTACTTC. This gives the protein CASSYYTGTSGTYEQYF.

This sequence joins TRBV5-6 and TRBJ1-3; perhaps TRBD1 as D (5 bases). V shed 2 bases and J shed 0 bases, with 6 bases lying between them. The length of the CDR3 is 14 residues. Germline assignment: CDR1 SGHDT and CDR2 YYEEEE. In nucleotides, the CDR3 is TGTGCCAGCAGCTTTGGGGCCTCTGGAAACACCATATATTTT. Protein product: CASSFGASGNTIYF.